The next 22 T cell receptor beta chains were all read from a single sample in a study of regulatory T cells in long-lasting Graves disease. Time point in this sample: newly diagnosed GD, antithyroid drugs for less than 3 months. The TCR library used RNA extracted from PBMCs. The authors built TCR beta libraries using iRepertoire HTBI primers and Arm-PCR of CDR3 regions. In TCRdb, the multiplex PCR reads were re-called with MiXCR into one record per CDR3 protein. The sample carries 520,000 or so distinct CDR3 sequences, approximately 12% recorded once. This same sample was also part of a study on T cells in Graves' hyperthyroidism and ophthalmopathy.

The starting material was peripheral blood mononuclear cells (PBMCs), obtained at new diagnosis, from a patient treated with antithyroid drugs. The receptors shown here come from a woman in her twenties or thirties with Graves disease.

This clonotype has a count of ten or more. The chain carries TRBV13 and TRBJ2-7; unclear D gene. V lost 3 bases to trimming and J lost 5 bases, with 11 bases between them. Germline V gene data show CDR1 as PRHDT and CDR2 as FYEKMQ (reference sequence). The CDR3 totals 13 residues. The DNA for the CDR3 is TGTGCCAGCAGCTTGGAGTCTCGCCACGAGCAGTACTTC. It is translated as CASSLESRHEQYF.

At least ten counts were recorded for this clonotype. V is TRBV2 and J is TRBJ1-2; the D is unclear. This CDR3 has 12 residues. V was clipped by 4 bases and J by 3 bases, with 6 bases between them. The germline V gene encodes CDR1 SNHLY and CDR2 FYNNEI. The CDR3 sequence is CASSVVDYGYTF. The CDR3 DNA reads TGTGCCAGCAGTGTGGTAGACTATGGCTACACCTTC.

This clonotype appeared many times. The chain uses TRBV2 and TRBJ1-5, with D perhaps TRBD1 (6 bases). Germline V CDR1 and CDR2: SNHLY, FYNNEI. The ends were cut back, 2 bases at V and 4 bases at J, with 12 bases in the middle. The CDR3 is 15 amino acids. CDR3 amino acids: CASSERGTNNQPQHF. The CDR3 coding sequence is TGTGCCAGCAGTGAACGGGGGACAAATAATCAGCCCCAGCATTTT.

This clonotype was seen ten or more times. The J gene is TRBJ1-4, the V gene TRBV28; 8 nucleotides match TRBD1. This CDR3 is built from 16 residues. V lost 6 bases and J lost 6; bases outside the gene matches: 12. Germline assignment: CDR1 MDHEN and CDR2 SYDVKM. CDR3 nucleotide sequence: TGTGCCAGCAGACCAGACAGGGGAAGTGGATATGAAAAACTGTTTTTT. Encoded protein: CASRPDRGSGYEKLFF.

This clonotype occurred a few times. The chain uses TRBV11-2 and TRBJ2-4; no clear D. Germline loops: CDR1 SGHAT, CDR2 FQNNGV. V was cut by 4 bases and J by 0 bases, with 10 bases left in between. CDR3 length equals 15 residues. The CDR3 loop is CASSSHGLAKNIQYF. The CDR3 region has the DNA TGTGCCAGCAGCTCGCACGGGCTAGCCAAAAACATTCAGTACTTC. The complete variable domain, with remaining parts taken from reference TRBV11-2 and TRBJ2-4, reads EAGVAQSPRYKIIEKRQSVAFWCNPISGHATLYWYQQILGQGPKLLIQFQNNGVVDDSQLPKDRFSAERLKGVDSTLKIQPAKLEDSAVYLCASSSHGLAKNIQYFGAGTRLSVL.

This clonotype was detected many times. The rearrangement links TRBV6-2 or TRBV6-3 to TRBJ2-7; D possibly corresponds to TRBD1 (5 bases). This CDR3 comprises 14 residues. The V gene's germline CDR1 is MNHEY and CDR2 SVGEGT. V was trimmed by 11 bases and J by 3 bases, leaving 20 bases between them. This CDR3 is CAGSKSQEIYEQYF. For the CDR3, the DNA is TGTGCCGGGTCAAAATCACAGGAGATCTACGAGCAGTACTTC.

This clonotype was counted ten times or more. This chain links TRBV18 with TRBJ2-5; TRBD1 matches at 7 bases. Losses at the gene ends were 1 base for V and 5 bases for J; bases not matched to a gene: 13. The CDR3 runs 17 residues. Germline V gene sequence: CDR1 KGHSH, CDR2 LQKENI. The CDR3 reads CASSPQRFEGAAETQYF. The CDR3 region has the DNA TGTGCCAGCTCACCACAACGCTTTGAGGGGGCGGCTGAGACCCAGTACTTC. Based on the CDR3 plus reference TRBV18 and TRBJ2-5, the full variable domain is NAGVMQNPRHLVRRRGQEARLRCSPMKGHSHVYWYRQLPEEGLKFMVYLQKENIIDESGMPKERFSAEFPKEGPSILRIQQVVRGDSAAYFCASSPQRFEGAAETQYFGPGTRLLVL.

This clonotype has at least ten counts. CDR3 sequence reads: CASSRESGTGLSPLHF. The CDR3 DNA is TGCGCCAGCAGCCGAGAATCCGGGACAGGGTTATCACCCCTCCACTTT. The V and J genes are TRBV4-1 and TRBJ1-6; 9 nucleotides match TRBD1. Unmatched junction bases numbered 11, after V lost 4 bases and J lost 10 bases. Germline assignment: CDR1 MGHRA and CDR2 YSYEKL. The CDR3 extends over 16 amino acids.

This clonotype has more than one count but fewer than ten. The gene calls are TRBV7-2 and TRBJ2-1; no clear D. Germline CDR1 is SGHTA and CDR2 is FQGNSA. Trimming took off 4 bases at V and 4 bases at J, with 11 bases between the two ends. This CDR3 has 14 amino acids. CDR3 in DNA: TGTGCCAGCAGCTCTACCCCCGTATACAATGAGCAGTTCTTC. Translating gives CASSSTPVYNEQFF. The variable domain in full, completed from reference TRBV7-2 and TRBJ2-1, reads GAGVSQSPSNKVTEKGKDVELRCDPISGHTALYWYRQSLGQGLEFLIYFQGNSAPDKSGLPSDRFSAERTGGSVSTLTIQRTQQEDSAVYLCASSSTPVYNEQFFGPGTRLTVL.

This chain uses TRBV4-1 with TRBJ2-2; D is perhaps TRBD1 (5 bases). V lost 3 bases, J lost 4 bases, and 6 bases lay in between. CDR3 length: 13 residues. Per germline, CDR1 MGHRA and CDR2 YSYEKL. Written as DNA, the CDR3 is TGCGCCAGCAGCCAGGGGCCCACCGGGGAGCTGTTTTTT. This codes for CASSQGPTGELFF.

This clonotype occurred many times. The chain carries TRBV11-3 and TRBJ2-6; maybe TRBD2 (6 bases). The CDR3 sequence is 17 residues long. Germline CDR1 is SGHNT and CDR2 is YENEEA. Trimming took off 0 bases at V and 0 bases at J, with 9 bases between the two ends. CDR3 residues: CASSLEAGVSGANVLTF. In nucleotides, the CDR3 is TGTGCCAGCAGCTTAGAAGCGGGCGTCTCTGGGGCCAACGTCCTGACTTTC.

This clonotype was observed at least ten times. The chain has TRBV2 and TRBJ2-5; 8 bases map to TRBD1. The length of the CDR3 is 15 residues. Trimming removed 8 bases from V and 4 bases from J; junction bases left unmatched: 12. Germline assignment: CDR1 SNHLY and CDR2 FYNNEI. The CDR3 loop reads CASLGQGLGGETQYF. The CDR3 DNA reads as TGTGCCAGCCTTGGACAGGGCCTCGGAGGAGAGACCCAGTACTTC. The variable domain in full, with the rest retrieved from reference TRBV2 and TRBJ2-5, is EPEVTQTPSHQVTQMGQEVILRCVPISNHLYFYWYRQILGQKVEFLVSFYNNEISEKSEIFDDQFSVERPDGSNFTLKIRSTKLEDSAMYFCASLGQGLGGETQYFGPGTRLLVL.

This clonotype was detected many times. At one of its ends the junction is not consistent with the germline gene, which may arise from a read error. The chain carries TRBV5-1 and TRBJ2-5; the match to TRBD2 covers 13 bases. CDR3 length: 17 residues. Germline CDR1 and CDR2: SGHRS and YFSETQ. In nucleotides, the CDR3 is TGTGCCAGCAGCTTAGGACTAGCGGGAGACCAACAAGAGACCCAGTACTTC. Amino acid sequence: CASSLGLAGDQQETQYF.

The CDR3 DNA sequence: TGTGCCAGCAGCGGGGCTTATAGCAATCAGCCCCAGCATTTT. Residues: CASSGAYSNQPQHF. This chain links TRBV27 with TRBJ1-5; a possible D gene is TRBD1 (5 bases). V lost 6 bases, J lost 0 bases, and 9 bases lay in between. This CDR3 region has 14 residues. Germline CDR1 and CDR2: MNHEY and SMNVEV (reference sequence).

This clonotype was picked up a small number of times. The V gene is TRBV9, the J gene TRBJ1-3, with D perhaps TRBD1 (6 bases). The ends were cut back, 1 base at V and 0 bases at J, with 14 bases in the middle. Germline V gene lookup returns CDR1 SGDLS and CDR2 YYNGEE. The CDR3 has 17 amino acids. As DNA, the CDR3 is TGTGCCAGCAGCGTATGGCCAGGGGCTGACTCTGGAAACACCATATATTTT. It specifies CASSVWPGADSGNTIYF.

This chain links TRBV10-2 with TRBJ2-1, with unresolved D. This CDR3 is built from 15 residues. The germline V gene encodes CDR1 WSHSY and CDR2 SAAADI. Trimming stripped 6 bases from V and 0 bases from J, with 12 bases between. The CDR3 coding sequence is TGCGCCAGCAGAAGGACCCTAACCTCCTACAATGAGCAGTTCTTC. As protein: CASRRTLTSYNEQFF.

This clonotype was recorded many times. The rearrangement joins TRBV28 to TRBJ2-7; possibly TRBD2 for D (6 bases). The CDR3 runs 13 residues. V dropped 3 bases and J dropped 0 bases, with 6 bases sitting between them. Germline CDR1 reads MDHEN; CDR2 reads SYDVKM. The CDR3 protein is CASSFGGSYEQYF. The DNA of the CDR3 is TGTGCCAGCAGTTTCGGGGGCTCCTACGAGCAGTACTTC. The variable domain in full, completed from reference TRBV28 and TRBJ2-7, reads DVKVTQSSRYLVKRTGEKVFLECVQDMDHENMFWYRQDPGLGLRLIYFSYDVKMKEKGDIPEGYSVSREKKERFSLILESASTNQTSMYLCASSFGGSYEQYFGPGTRLTVT.

This clonotype was observed a handful of times. The chain carries TRBV7-9 and TRBJ2-7; 9 bases agree with TRBD1. The CDR3 has 17 amino acids. Unmatched junction bases numbered 17, after V lost 5 bases and J lost 6 bases. Germline values: CDR1 SEHNR, CDR2 FQNEAQ (reference sequence). CDR3 sequence: CASSPGRTGQGLSEQYF. The CDR3 DNA sequence: TGTGCCAGCAGCCCAGGAAGGACGGGACAGGGATTGTCCGAGCAGTACTTC. Variable domain in full (rest from reference TRBV7-9 and TRBJ2-7): DTGVSQNPRHKITKRGQNVTFRCDPISEHNRLYWYRQTLGQGPEFLTYFQNEAQLEKSRLLSDRFSAERPKGSFSTLEIQRTEQGDSAMYLCASSPGRTGQGLSEQYFGPGTRLTVT.

This clonotype was counted many times. This chain joins TRBV19 and TRBJ1-5; the D gene is possibly TRBD1 (6 bases). CDR3 length: 14 amino acids. The V and J ends lost 7 bases and 7 bases respectively, with 17 bases between them. From germline, CDR1 is LNHDA and CDR2 SQIVND (reference sequence). The CDR3: CASTYTGGLQPQHF. The CDR3 coding sequence is TGTGCCAGTACCTATACCGGGGGGCTCCAGCCCCAGCATTTT.

This clonotype was seen many times. The chain joins TRBV6-1 to TRBJ2-7; 10 bases line up with TRBD1. This CDR3 comprises 14 residues. CDR1 is MNHNS, CDR2 SASEGT, per germline. V lost 5 bases and J lost 5; bases outside the gene matches: 6. As DNA, the CDR3 is TGTGCCAGCAGTAATGACAGGGGGCCCAACGAGCAGTACTTC. Translating gives CASSNDRGPNEQYF.

The chain has TRBV12-3 or TRBV12-4 and TRBJ2-6, with 12 positions matching TRBD1. The trim removed 6 bases at V and 4 bases at J, leaving 10 bases unmatched. The CDR3 consists of 18 residues. DNA for the CDR3: TGTGCCAGCAGGACCCAGGGACAGGGGGCGATCGGGGCCAACGTCCTGACTTTC. Its protein is CASRTQGQGAIGANVLTF.

This clonotype was observed a handful of times. The DNA for the CDR3 is TGTGCCAGCAGCTTAGTTCGCGTCGGTAGGGGGCAAGAGACCCAGTACTTC. Its translation: CASSLVRVGRGQETQYF. The chain is built from TRBV11-2 and TRBJ2-5, with D perhaps matching TRBD1 (6 bases). The CDR3 runs to 17 residues. Germline V gene data show CDR1 as SGHAT and CDR2 as FQNNGV. Trimming cost V 1 base and J 2 bases, with 17 bases left between them.